This is a list of T cell receptor beta chains from one sample in a study of graft-versus-host responses after intestinal transplantation. For these TCRs, the target antigens are not known. TCRdb's copy holds only in-frame clones and misses some; the assay was immunoSEQ multiplex PCR. Of some 110,000 clones listed, roughly nine tenths are singletons. The material was unstimulated CD4+ T cells sorted from spleen or lymph node cells, obtained before intestinal transplant. The receptor source for this set is a human donor who received an intestinal transplant. CDR3s leave out the opening cysteine and the closing phenylalanine or tryptophan. Rows give clone size only sometimes, using once, few, many, or a class for an expanded clone.

.	TRBV5-1	TRBJ2-5	ASSLAQWTGQETQY
.	TRBV19	TRBJ1-5	ASKGGTGGVGGNQPQH
.	TRBV30	TRBJ1-4	AWSVSGLQEKLF
.	TRBV6-6	TRBJ1-2	ASSYSRFQNYGYT
.	TRBV19	TRBJ2-7	ASSWKGADEQY
.	TRBV2	TRBJ1-1	ASSGEKSTEAF
.	TRBV11-2	TRBJ2-1	ASSQRDFQAEQF
.	TRBV7-9	TRBJ2-5	ASSPLAGKQETQY
.	TRBV29-1	TRBJ2-3	SVEDAGGRTDTQY
once	TRBV7-9	TRBJ1-1	ASSLRRNTEAF
.	TRBV9	TRBJ2-7	ASSVGGGGTYEQY
.	TRBV2	TRBJ1-5	ASSQAAGAAKLNQPQH
.	TRBV30	TRBJ1-2	AWSRRVRYT
.	TRBV7-9	TRBJ2-1	ASSLAALDEQF
.	TRBV10-1	TRBJ2-3	ASSGGGPTDTQY
.	TRBV18	TRBJ1-2	ASSPHVNYGYT
once	TRBV7-7	TRBJ2-1	ASSFARGNEQF
.	TRBV6-5	TRBJ1-2	ASGYPGTGGIGYT
few	TRBV6-5	TRBJ1-1	ASSYSRTGGAEAF
.	TRBV11-3	TRBJ2-3	ASSPSAGGPYTQY
.	TRBV7-8	TRBJ2-1	ASSLATSGTGAGEQF
few	TRBV5-8	TRBJ1-5	ASRGGQGGNQPQH
.	TRBV4-1	TRBJ2-1	ASSHGQGPYNEQF
few	TRBV10-3	TRBJ2-4	AISEGTPAKNIQY
.	TRBV30	TRBJ1-5	AWRGGGNQPQH
.	TRBV30	TRBJ2-7	AWSSKGGGGVQY
.	TRBV9	TRBJ2-1	ASSVGGLAEPYNEQF
.	TRBV18	TRBJ1-3	ASADIFGNTIY
few	TRBV4-3	TRBJ1-1	ASSQALNRIGTEAF
.	TRBV4-1	TRBJ1-4	ASSQEVKAASKLF
.	TRBV5-1	TRBJ2-7	ASSLLGAGGPYEQY
.	TRBV6-5	TRBJ1-2	ASSYQTQTGYGYT
few	TRBV5-1	TRBJ1-6	ASSLEGQVNSPLH
.	TRBV5-4	TRBJ2-5	ASSLRGEETQY
.	TRBV7-8	TRBJ2-1	ASSLAGRTYNEQF
.	TRBV30	TRBJ1-1	AWSKQGATEAF
.	TRBV7-9	TRBJ1-6	ASGETGTAYSPLH
.	TRBV18	TRBJ2-7	ASSPRGPSYEQY
.	TRBV4-1	TRBJ2-7	ASSRQGTAPGLKSSYEQY
.	TRBV6-4	TRBJ2-1	ASSGEGSGNEQF
once	TRBV5-5	TRBJ1-1	ASSWDRVTEAF
.	TRBV7-2	TRBJ2-1	ASRSGLAGISSYNEQF
.	TRBV6-6	TRBJ1-2	ASTLSRGNYGYT
.	TRBV6-5	TRBJ2-7	ASSYSGRALNEQY
.	TRBV7-2	TRBJ2-7	ASSFQGSSYEQY
.	TRBV6-6	TRBJ2-7	ASSYRDRGYEQY
.	TRBV4-3	TRBJ1-1	ASSPTGGDTEAF
.	TRBV4-1	TRBJ2-4	ASSEASGGRNIQY
.	TRBV4-2	TRBJ2-2	ASSQDSILAPTLGELF
.	TRBV20-1	TRBJ2-5	SAYDRATQY
.	TRBV10-1	TRBJ2-2	ASSDPGQAGELF
once	TRBV2	TRBJ1-6	ASTGQENSPLH
.	TRBV7-2	TRBJ2-3	ASSLTGGIDTQY
.	TRBV5-1	TRBJ1-2	ASSYPGTGDGYT
.	TRBV27	TRBJ2-1	ASSRQGAYNEQF
.	TRBV27	TRBJ2-7	ASSFSFPSHEQY
.	TRBV6-1	TRBJ2-1	ASGQGQRYNEQF
.	TRBV7-8	TRBJ2-3	ASSLVGGKPGDTQY
.	TRBV28	TRBJ1-4	ASSLLPGRNEKLF